The clone carrying this TCR beta chain was seen only a few times. Its antigen is currently unknown. This sample stems from a study of identical twins. There are 15 residues in the CDR3. V gave up 4 bases and J gave up 0 bases, with 13 bases separating them. Germline V gene data show CDR1 as SGDLS and CDR2 as YYNGEE. Study-level points and caveats: Invariant populations such as MAIT and iNKT cells could partly muddle zero-insertion analyses.

TCRdb analysed the 5' RACE reads with MiXCR anew, one entry per CDR3 protein. The data contain hundreds of thousands of distinct CDR3 sequences, approximately 24% of them singletons. The same sample was also studied in work on T cells expressing NK-cell markers. That study reports: Several experiments confined sorting to alpha-beta TCR T cells with an anti-gamma-delta TCR antibody.

The gene calls are TRBV9 and TRBJ1-1; D is perhaps TRBD1 (6 bases). Specimen: CD4+ T cells sorted from blood. The source of this sequence is a woman younger than 35 in good health. The chain's CDR3 is CASSNQRGMNTEAFF. As DNA, the CDR3 is TGTGCCAGCAGCAACCAAAGGGGGATGAACACTGAAGCTTTCTTT.